A single sample is the source of the 20 T cell receptor beta chains below, sequenced in a study of spatial heterogeneity in lung cancer. Noted time point: blood at routine non-recurrence follow-up after resection. Tumor, nontumor lung or frozen PBMC supplied whole RNA that was sequenced unsorted. TCRdb used MiXCR to reprocess the 5' RACE reads, holding one entry per CDR3 protein. The sample lists 20,000 to 30,000 distinct CDR3 sequences; 5% to 6% were seen once. Here the sequenced sample was PBMCs, taken at follow-up. The receptors derive from a male donor with early-stage non-small cell lung cancer.

The sample holds many counts of this clonotype. This sequence joins TRBV29-1 and TRBJ2-2; D is possibly TRBD1 (6 bases). Germline CDR1 is SQVTM and CDR2 is ANQGSEA. The germline V and J ends were trimmed by 6 bases and 0 bases, with 11 bases remaining between them. The CDR3 spans 14 residues. This CDR3 is CSVTGPANTGELFF. The CDR3 region has the DNA TGCAGCGTCACAGGGCCCGCGAACACCGGGGAGCTGTTTTTT.

This clonotype was counted ten times or more. This CDR3 reads CSASGTGREAFF. The CDR3 DNA is TGCAGCGCCAGCGGGACAGGCAGAGAAGCTTTCTTT. This rearrangement joins TRBV29-1 to TRBJ1-1, with 8 nucleotides matching TRBD1. V dropped 7 bases and J dropped 8; count of bases not matched to a gene: 9. Germline-derived CDR1 and CDR2 are SQVTM and ANQGSEA. CDR3 length equals 12 residues.

Turning to this clonotype: Being one base from a much bigger clone, this may be a read error. The J gene is TRBJ1-2, the V gene TRBV29-1; TRBD1 agrees at 7 bases. The CDR3 sequence is 10 residues long. Per germline, CDR1 SQVTM and CDR2 ANQGSEA. V lost 7 bases, J lost 12 bases, and 8 bases stayed unmatched. CDR3 nucleotides: TGCAGCGGAGACAGGGACGGCCACACCTTC. Translating it yields CSGDRDGHTF.

The chain is built from TRBV6-1 and TRBJ2-3; D call uncertain. Trimming stripped 6 bases from V and 0 bases from J, with 10 bases between. CDR3 length: 14 amino acids. Germline assignment: CDR1 MNHNS and CDR2 SASEGT. The DNA for the CDR3 is TGTGCCAGCAGCGTCGTCTATAGCACAGATACGCAGTATTTT. This encodes CASSVVYSTDTQYF.

On this clonotype: The junction departs from germline at one end; a sequencing error may be responsible. The genes are TRBV6-1 and TRBJ2-2; 9 positions match TRBD2. The CDR3 has 16 amino acids. Germline V gene sequence: CDR1 MNHNS, CDR2 SASEGT. CDR3 bases: TGTGCCAGCAGTGCCTCCAGCGGGGGGAACAACGGGGAGCTGTTTTTT. This gives the protein CASSASSGGNNGELFF.

This clonotype occurred many times. The chain is built from TRBV7-2 and TRBJ2-1; tentatively, D is TRBD2 (5 bases). Trimming left V 4 bases short and J 9 bases short, with 7 bases between. The CDR3 loop spans 11 amino acids. Germline CDR1 is SGHTA and CDR2 is FQGNSA. The CDR3: CASSSEGEQFF. CDR3 coding DNA: TGTGCCAGCAGCTCCGAGGGTGAGCAGTTCTTC.

This clonotype appeared many times. This sequence joins TRBV29-1 and TRBJ2-1; D may be TRBD1 (6 bases). Germline V lookup: CDR1 SQVTM, CDR2 ANQGSEA. Trimming removed 5 bases from V and 0 bases from J, with 8 bases in between. The CDR3 loop spans 13 amino acids. CDR3 coding DNA: TGCAGCGTTCTGGACAGCTCCTACAATGAGCAGTTCTTC. Residues: CSVLDSSYNEQFF.

This clonotype was seen at least ten times. V is TRBV24-1 and J is TRBJ2-5, with TRBD1 identical over 7 bases. Germline CDR1 and CDR2: KGHDR and SFDVKD. V lost 1 base and J lost 5; bases outside the gene matches: 12. The CDR3 consists of 17 residues. CDR3: CATSDFGTEGSRETQYF. The CDR3 DNA reads as TGTGCCACCAGTGATTTTGGGACAGAAGGCTCCCGGGAGACCCAGTACTTC.

This clonotype has at least ten counts. The gene calls are TRBV3-1 and TRBJ2-7; 7 bases match TRBD1. This CDR3 contains 15 residues. The germline gives CDR1 LGHDT, CDR2 YNNKEL (reference sequence). Losses at the gene ends were 1 base for V and 0 bases for J; bases not matched to a gene: 3. The CDR3 loop reads CASSQGPGGSYEQYV. CDR3 DNA sequence: TGTGCCAGCAGCCAAGGTCCAGGGGGCTCCTACGAGCAGTACGTC.

This clonotype appeared many times. The V and J genes are TRBV7-9 and TRBJ2-1; 11 bases align to TRBD2. The CDR3 spans 17 residues. In germline, CDR1 is SEHNR, CDR2 FQNEAQ (reference sequence). After removal of 1 base from V and 7 bases from J, the junction contained 9 bases not matched to a gene. CDR3 residues: CASSLDLAGGPMNEQFF. CDR3 nucleotide sequence: TGTGCCAGCAGCTTAGATTTAGCGGGAGGGCCGATGAATGAGCAGTTCTTC. Full variable domain (remainder filled in from reference TRBV7-9 and TRBJ2-1): DTGVSQNPRHKITKRGQNVTFRCDPISEHNRLYWYRQTLGQGPEFLTYFQNEAQLEKSRLLSDRFSAERPKGSFSTLEIQRTEQGDSAMYLCASSLDLAGGPMNEQFFGPGTRLTVL.

This clonotype has ten or more counts. The chain is built from TRBV5-1 and TRBJ1-1; 8 bases match TRBD1. Germline CDR1 is SGHRS and CDR2 is YFSETQ. The CDR3 has 15 amino acids. J was trimmed by 4 bases and V by 3 bases; bases with no gene match: 8. CDR3 DNA: TGCGCCAGCAGCTCCCGGACGGACAGGGCCACTGAAGCTTTCTTT. It encodes CASSSRTDRATEAFF. Full variable domain (remainder filled in from reference TRBV5-1 and TRBJ1-1): KAGVTQTPRYLIKTRGQQVTLSCSPISGHRSVSWYQQTPGQGLQFLFEYFSETQRNKGNFPGRFSGRQFSNSRSEMNVSTLELGDSALYLCASSSRTDRATEAFFGQGTRLTVV.

This clonotype has at least ten counts. V usage is TRBV5-1 and J usage is TRBJ1-1; possible D gene TRBD1, 5 bases. The CDR3 length is 14 residues. CDR1 SGHRS and CDR2 YFSETQ come from the germline V gene. V was shortened by 4 bases and J by 2 bases, with 12 bases between the two germline ends. DNA of the CDR3: TGCGCCAGCAGCGCCCAGGACACCAACACTGAAGCTTTCTTT. This translates into CASSAQDTNTEAFF. Complete variable domain (other parts from reference TRBV5-1 and TRBJ1-1): KAGVTQTPRYLIKTRGQQVTLSCSPISGHRSVSWYQQTPGQGLQFLFEYFSETQRNKGNFPGRFSGRQFSNSRSEMNVSTLELGDSALYLCASSAQDTNTEAFFGQGTRLTVV.

This clonotype was picked up a small number of times. The genes are TRBV2 and TRBJ1-1, with 8 bases fitting TRBD1. The CDR3 covers 13 residues. The germline V gene encodes CDR1 SNHLY and CDR2 FYNNEI. Germline trimming cut 7 bases from V and 2 bases from J; bases unmatched to any gene: 3. This chain's CDR3 is CASKGQVNTEAFF. The CDR3 region has the DNA TGTGCCAGCAAGGGACAGGTAAACACTGAAGCTTTCTTT.

This clonotype was counted at least ten times. The rearrangement links TRBV9 to TRBJ2-1; a possible D gene is TRBD2 (6 bases). Per germline, CDR1 SGDLS and CDR2 YYNGEE. The CDR3 has 15 amino acids. Trimming shortened V by 6 bases and J by 4 bases, and 17 bases separated the two germline ends. The CDR3 bases are TGTGCCAGCACCCCGGGCGGGGACTTTTACAATGAGCAGTTCTTC. Translating gives CASTPGGDFYNEQFF.

This clonotype was counted between two and nine times. The chain uses TRBV5-1 and TRBJ2-6; D remains unclear. The CDR3 extends over 15 amino acids. Germline V gene sequence: CDR1 SGHRS, CDR2 YFSETQ. Trimming stripped 0 bases from V and 0 bases from J, with 4 bases between. CDR3 DNA sequence: TGCGCCAGCAGCTTGGAGAGCTCTGGGGCCAACGTCCTGACTTTC. This sequence encodes CASSLESSGANVLTF.

The sample holds many counts of this clonotype. The chain combines TRBV9 with TRBJ2-2; 7 nucleotides line up with TRBD1. CDR3 size: 14 residues. J lost 2 bases, V lost 5 bases, and 3 bases had no gene match. The germline gives CDR1 SGDLS, CDR2 YYNGEE. The CDR3 protein is CASRRQGNTGELFF. The CDR3 coding sequence is TGTGCCAGCAGACGACAGGGAAACACCGGGGAGCTGTTTTTT.

The table lists this clonotype with many counts. V usage is TRBV7-2 and J usage is TRBJ2-4, with 7 bases identical to TRBD2. Losses at the gene ends were 1 base for V and 0 bases for J; bases not matched to a gene: 3. CDR3 length: 16 residues. Per germline, CDR1 SGHTA and CDR2 FQGNSA. CDR3 DNA: TGTGCCAGCAGCTTAGAAGCGGGGAAAGCCAAAAACATTCAGTACTTC. Encoded protein: CASSLEAGKAKNIQYF. Based on the CDR3 plus reference TRBV7-2 and TRBJ2-4, the full variable domain is GAGVSQSPSNKVTEKGKDVELRCDPISGHTALYWYRQSLGQGLEFLIYFQGNSAPDKSGLPSDRFSAERTGGSVSTLTIQRTQQEDSAVYLCASSLEAGKAKNIQYFGAGTRLSVL.

This clonotype appeared many times. The chain couples TRBV12-3 or TRBV12-4 to TRBJ1-5; D is perhaps TRBD1 (5 bases). V was trimmed by 3 bases and J by 0 bases, leaving 9 bases between them. The CDR3 extends over 15 amino acids. The CDR3 spells CASSLGDLSNQPQHF. For the CDR3, the DNA is TGTGCCAGCAGTTTGGGGGACCTTAGCAATCAGCCCCAGCATTTT.

This clonotype came up many times. The V and J genes are TRBV7-2 and TRBJ1-4, with 9 positions matching TRBD1. This CDR3 is 15 amino acids long. Germline V CDR1 and CDR2: SGHTA, FQGNSA. V shed 5 bases and J 5 bases; nucleotides not matched to a gene: 6. The DNA of the CDR3 is TGTGCCAGCAGCCTCACCGGGACAGGGAATGAAAAACTGTTTTTT. It translates to CASSLTGTGNEKLFF.

This clonotype was seen many times. J is TRBJ1-2 and V is TRBV20-1; weak D call: TRBD1 (6 bases). The germline V gene has CDR1 DFQATT and CDR2 SNEGSKA (reference sequence). Between the trimmed V and J ends, which lost 6 bases and 7 bases, there was a span of 15 bases. The CDR3 loop spans 12 amino acids. The CDR3 DNA reads TGCAGTGCAAAAACCCGGGGGGCTGGCTACACCTTC. Translation gives CSAKTRGAGYTF.